This TCR beta chain comes out of a study of T-cell reconstitution after alpha-beta-depleted transplantation in children. This clonotype appeared many times. The germline V and J ends were trimmed by 0 bases and 3 bases, with 14 bases remaining between them. The CDR3 runs to 15 residues. Germline-derived CDR1 and CDR2 are DFQATT and SNEGSKA (reference sequence). Unique molecular identifiers were incorporated when the TCRbeta library was constructed. TCRdb reprocessed the PCR reads with MiXCR, giving one entry per CDR3 protein. The sample yields about 240,000 distinct CDR3 sequences, more than 10% seen once.

V and J are TRBV20-1 and TRBJ2-5; D call uncertain. The source is a human donor who donated a stem cell graft to a child with acute lymphoblastic leukemia. The input for sequencing was PBMCs from the stem cell graft donor, taken from the stem cell graft. Written as DNA, the CDR3 is TGCAGTGCTAGAGATCTCCTAGAAATAAAAGAGACCCAGTACTTC. It yields the protein CSARDLLEIKETQYF.